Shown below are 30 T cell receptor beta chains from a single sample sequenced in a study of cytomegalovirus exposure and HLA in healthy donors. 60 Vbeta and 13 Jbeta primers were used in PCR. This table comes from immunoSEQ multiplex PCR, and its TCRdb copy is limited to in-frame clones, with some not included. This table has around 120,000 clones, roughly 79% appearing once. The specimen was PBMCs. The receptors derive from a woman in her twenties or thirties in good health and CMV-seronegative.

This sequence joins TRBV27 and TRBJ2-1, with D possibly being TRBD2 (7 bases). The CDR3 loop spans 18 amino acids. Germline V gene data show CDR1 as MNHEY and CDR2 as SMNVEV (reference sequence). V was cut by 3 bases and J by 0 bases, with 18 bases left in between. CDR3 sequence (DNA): TGTGCCAGCAGTTTTCAGGGGTTTGCTAGCGGCTCCTACAATGAGCAGTTCTTC. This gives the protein CASSFQGFASGSYNEQFF.

This CDR3 reads CASSPTGPAYEQYF. CDR3 sequence (DNA): TGTGCCAGCAGTCCGACAGGGCCCGCCTACGAGCAGTACTTC. J is TRBJ2-7 and V is TRBV6-5; 7 positions match TRBD1. The ends lost 5 bases at V and 2 bases at J; junction bases unmatched: 6. Per germline, CDR1 MNHEY and CDR2 SVGAGI. The CDR3 totals 14 residues.

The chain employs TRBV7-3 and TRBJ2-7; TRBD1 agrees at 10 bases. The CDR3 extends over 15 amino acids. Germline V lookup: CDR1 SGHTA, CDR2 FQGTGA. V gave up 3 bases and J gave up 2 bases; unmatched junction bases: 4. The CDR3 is CASSFQGQGTYEQYF. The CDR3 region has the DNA TGTGCCAGCAGCTTCCAGGGACAGGGGACCTACGAGCAGTACTTC.

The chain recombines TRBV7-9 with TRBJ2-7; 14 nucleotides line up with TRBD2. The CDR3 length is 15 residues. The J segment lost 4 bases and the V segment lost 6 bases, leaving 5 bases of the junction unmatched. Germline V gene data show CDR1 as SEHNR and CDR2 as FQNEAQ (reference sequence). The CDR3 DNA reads TGTGCCAGCAGTCCGGGACTAGCGGGAGTTTACGAGCAGTACTTC. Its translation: CASSPGLAGVYEQYF.

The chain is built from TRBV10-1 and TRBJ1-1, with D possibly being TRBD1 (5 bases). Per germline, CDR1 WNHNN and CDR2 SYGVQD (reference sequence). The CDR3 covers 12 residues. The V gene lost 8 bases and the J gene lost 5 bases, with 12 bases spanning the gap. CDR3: CASGGVGTEAFF. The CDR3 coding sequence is TGCGCCAGCGGAGGGGTTGGGACTGAAGCTTTCTTT.

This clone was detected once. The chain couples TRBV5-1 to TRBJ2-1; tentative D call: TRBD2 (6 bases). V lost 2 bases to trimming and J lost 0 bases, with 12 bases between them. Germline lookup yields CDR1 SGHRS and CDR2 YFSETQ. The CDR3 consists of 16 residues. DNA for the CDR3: TGCGCCAGCAGCTTCGGCGGGACCAACTCCTACAATGAGCAGTTCTTC. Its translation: CASSFGGTNSYNEQFF.

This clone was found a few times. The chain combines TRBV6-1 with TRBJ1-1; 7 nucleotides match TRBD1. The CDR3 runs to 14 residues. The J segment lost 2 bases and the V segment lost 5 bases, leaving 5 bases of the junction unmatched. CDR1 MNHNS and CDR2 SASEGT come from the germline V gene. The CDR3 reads CASSHRGVNTEAFF. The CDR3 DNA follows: TGTGCCAGCAGTCACAGGGGCGTCAACACTGAAGCTTTCTTT.

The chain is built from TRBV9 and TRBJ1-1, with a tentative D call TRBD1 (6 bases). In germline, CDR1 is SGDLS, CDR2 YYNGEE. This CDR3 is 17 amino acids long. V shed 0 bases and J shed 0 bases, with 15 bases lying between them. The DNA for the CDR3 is TGTGCCAGCAGCGTAGACCTCCCGGGGGGCTTGAACACTGAAGCTTTCTTT. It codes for CASSVDLPGGLNTEAFF.

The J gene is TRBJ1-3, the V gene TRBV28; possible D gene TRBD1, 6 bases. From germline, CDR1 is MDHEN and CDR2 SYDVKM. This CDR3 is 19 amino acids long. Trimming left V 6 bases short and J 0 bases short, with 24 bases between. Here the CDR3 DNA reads TGTGCCAGCAGCCCAACTCCCTGGGACACCCGGAGCTCTGGAAACACCATATATTTT. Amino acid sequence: CASSPTPWDTRSSGNTIYF.

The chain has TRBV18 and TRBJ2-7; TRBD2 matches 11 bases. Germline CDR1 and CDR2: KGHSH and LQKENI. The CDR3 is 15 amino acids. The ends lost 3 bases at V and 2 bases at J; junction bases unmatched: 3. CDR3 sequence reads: CASSPGLAAPYEQYF. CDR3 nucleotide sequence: TGTGCCAGCTCACCGGGACTAGCGGCACCCTACGAGCAGTACTTC.

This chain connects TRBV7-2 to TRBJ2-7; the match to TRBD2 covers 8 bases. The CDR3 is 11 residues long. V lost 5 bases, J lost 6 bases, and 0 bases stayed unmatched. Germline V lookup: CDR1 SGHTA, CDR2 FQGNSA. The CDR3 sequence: CASSGTSEQYF. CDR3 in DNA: TGTGCCAGCAGCGGGACTAGCGAGCAGTACTTC.

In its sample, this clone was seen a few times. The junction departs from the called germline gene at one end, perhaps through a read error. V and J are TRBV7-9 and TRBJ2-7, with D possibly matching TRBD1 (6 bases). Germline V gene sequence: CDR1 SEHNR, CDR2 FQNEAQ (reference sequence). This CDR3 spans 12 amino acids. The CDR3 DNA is TGTTCCAGCAGTCCTAACAGGGCCGAGCAGTACTTC. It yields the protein CSSSPNRAEQYF.

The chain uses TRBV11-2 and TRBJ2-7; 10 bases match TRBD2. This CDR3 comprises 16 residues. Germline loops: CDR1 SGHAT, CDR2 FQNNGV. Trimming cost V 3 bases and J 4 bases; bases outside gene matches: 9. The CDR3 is CASSFFRAGGRYEQYF. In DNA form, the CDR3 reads TGTGCCAGCAGCTTTTTTCGAGCGGGAGGGCGGTACGAGCAGTACTTC.

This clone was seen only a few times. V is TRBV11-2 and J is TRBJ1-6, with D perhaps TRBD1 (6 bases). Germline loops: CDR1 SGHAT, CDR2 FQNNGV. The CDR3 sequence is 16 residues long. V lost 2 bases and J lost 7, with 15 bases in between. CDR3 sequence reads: CASSLRRGQLNSPLHF. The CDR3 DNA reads TGTGCCAGCAGCTTACGCCGAGGACAGCTAAATTCACCCCTCCACTTT. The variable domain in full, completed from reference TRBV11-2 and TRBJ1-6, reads EAGVAQSPRYKIIEKRQSVAFWCNPISGHATLYWYQQILGQGPKLLIQFQNNGVVDDSQLPKDRFSAERLKGVDSTLKIQPAKLEDSAVYLCASSLRRGQLNSPLHFGNGTRLTVT.

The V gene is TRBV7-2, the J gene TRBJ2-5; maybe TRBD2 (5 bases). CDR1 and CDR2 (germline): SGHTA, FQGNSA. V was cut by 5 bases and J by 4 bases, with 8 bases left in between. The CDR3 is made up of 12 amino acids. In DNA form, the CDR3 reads TGTGCCAGCAGCGGGAGCAGAGAGACCCAGTACTTC. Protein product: CASSGSRETQYF.

The DNA for the CDR3 is TGTGCCAGCAGTTCCGGACAGGGCCGTCCGCAGAAAGAGACCCAGTACTTC. Translated, it gives CASSSGQGRPQKETQYF. The chain carries TRBV28 and TRBJ2-5; TRBD1 matches at 8 bases. CDR1 is MDHEN, CDR2 SYDVKM, per germline. The V and J ends lost 4 bases and 3 bases, in that order; junction bases with no gene match: 13. The CDR3 covers 17 residues. The whole variable domain, remainder taken from reference TRBV28 and TRBJ2-5, is DVKVTQSSRYLVKRTGEKVFLECVQDMDHENMFWYRQDPGLGLRLIYFSYDVKMKEKGDIPEGYSVSREKKERFSLILESASTNQTSMYLCASSSGQGRPQKETQYFGPGTRLLVL.

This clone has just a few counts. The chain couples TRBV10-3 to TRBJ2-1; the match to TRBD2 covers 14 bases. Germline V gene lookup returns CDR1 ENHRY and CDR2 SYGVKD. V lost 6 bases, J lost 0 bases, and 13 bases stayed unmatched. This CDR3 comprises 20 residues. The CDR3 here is CAIRRSGTSGSKSSYNEQFF. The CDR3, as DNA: TGTGCCATCAGGCGGAGCGGGACTAGCGGGAGTAAGAGCTCCTACAATGAGCAGTTCTTC.

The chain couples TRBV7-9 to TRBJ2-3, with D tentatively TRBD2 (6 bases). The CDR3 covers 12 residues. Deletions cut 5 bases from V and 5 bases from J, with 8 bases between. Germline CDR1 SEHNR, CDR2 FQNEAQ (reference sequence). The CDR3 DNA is TGTGCCAGCAGCCCCGGGGGAGATACGCAGTATTTT. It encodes CASSPGGDTQYF.

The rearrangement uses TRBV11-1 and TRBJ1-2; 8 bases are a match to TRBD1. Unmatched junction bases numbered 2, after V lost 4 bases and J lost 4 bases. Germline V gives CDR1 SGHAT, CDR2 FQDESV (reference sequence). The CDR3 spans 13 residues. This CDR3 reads CASSSGQAYGYTF. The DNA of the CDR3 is TGTGCCAGCAGCTCGGGACAGGCCTATGGCTACACCTTC.

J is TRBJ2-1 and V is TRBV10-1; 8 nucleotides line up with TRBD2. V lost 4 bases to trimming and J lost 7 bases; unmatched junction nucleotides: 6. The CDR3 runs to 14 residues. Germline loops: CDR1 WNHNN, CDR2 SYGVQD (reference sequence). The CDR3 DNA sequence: TGCGCCAGCAGTGGAGGGCTAGCGGGTAATGAGCAGTTCTTC. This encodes CASSGGLAGNEQFF.

The CDR3 spells CASRYRGNTEAFF. CDR3 sequence (DNA): TGTGCCAGCCGTTACAGGGGGAACACTGAAGCTTTCTTT. The gene calls are TRBV2 and TRBJ1-1, with TRBD1 identical over 7 bases. J gave up 1 base and V 8 bases, and 4 bases lay outside the gene matches. Germline loops: CDR1 SNHLY, CDR2 FYNNEI. CDR3 length: 13 residues.

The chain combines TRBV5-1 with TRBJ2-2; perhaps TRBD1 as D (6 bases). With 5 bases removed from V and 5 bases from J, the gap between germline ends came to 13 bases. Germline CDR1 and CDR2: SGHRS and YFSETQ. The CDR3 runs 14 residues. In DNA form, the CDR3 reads TGCGCCAGCAGTTACAGGGTTGGGACCGGGGAGCTGTTTTTT. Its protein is CASSYRVGTGELFF.

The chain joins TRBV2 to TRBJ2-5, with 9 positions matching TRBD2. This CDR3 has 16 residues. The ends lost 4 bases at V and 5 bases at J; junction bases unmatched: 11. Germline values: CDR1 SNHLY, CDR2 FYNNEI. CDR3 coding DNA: TGTGCCAGCAGTGCCCCAGCGGGAGGTTGGGGGGAGACCCAGTACTTC. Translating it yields CASSAPAGGWGETQYF.

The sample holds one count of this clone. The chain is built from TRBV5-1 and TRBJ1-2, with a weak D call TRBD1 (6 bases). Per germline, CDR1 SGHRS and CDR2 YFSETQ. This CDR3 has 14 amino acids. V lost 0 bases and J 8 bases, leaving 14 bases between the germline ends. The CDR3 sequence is CASSLAGASRGYTF. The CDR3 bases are TGCGCCAGCAGCTTGGCAGGGGCCAGCAGGGGCTACACCTTC.

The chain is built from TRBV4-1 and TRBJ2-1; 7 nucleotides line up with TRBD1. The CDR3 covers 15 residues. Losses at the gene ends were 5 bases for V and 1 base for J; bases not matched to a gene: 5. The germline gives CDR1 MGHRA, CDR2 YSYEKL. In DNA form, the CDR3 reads TGCGCCAGCAGCGGTCTGGGACAGTCCTACAATGAGCAGTTCTTC. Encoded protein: CASSGLGQSYNEQFF.

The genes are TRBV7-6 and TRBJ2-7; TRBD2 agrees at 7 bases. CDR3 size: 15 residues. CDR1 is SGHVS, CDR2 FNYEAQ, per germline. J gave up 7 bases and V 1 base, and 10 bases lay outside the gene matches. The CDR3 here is CASSLEAGVGGEQYF. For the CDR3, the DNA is TGTGCCAGCAGCTTAGAGGCGGGGGTCGGGGGGGAGCAGTACTTC.

The chain's CDR3 is CASSPGTGSNIQYF. DNA for the CDR3: TGTGCCAGCAGCCCGGGGACAGGGTCAAACATTCAGTACTTC. V usage is TRBV7-9 and J usage is TRBJ2-4; 9 nucleotides agree with TRBD1. Trimming at V came to 5 bases and at J to 6 bases, leaving 5 bases not matched to a gene. Germline lookup yields CDR1 SEHNR and CDR2 FQNEAQ (reference sequence). The CDR3 extends over 14 amino acids.

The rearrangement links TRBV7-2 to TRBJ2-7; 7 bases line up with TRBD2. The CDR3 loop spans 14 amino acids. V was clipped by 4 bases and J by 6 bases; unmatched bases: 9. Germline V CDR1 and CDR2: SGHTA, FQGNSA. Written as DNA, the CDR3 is TGTGCCAGCAGCTCCCAATGGGGAGGGCTCGAGCAGTACTTC. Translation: CASSSQWGGLEQYF.

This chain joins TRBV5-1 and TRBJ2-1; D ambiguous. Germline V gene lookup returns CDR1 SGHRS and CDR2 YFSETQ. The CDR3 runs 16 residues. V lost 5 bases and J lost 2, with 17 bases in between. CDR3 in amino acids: CASSSRSERTYNEQFF. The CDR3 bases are TGCGCCAGCAGTTCGAGGAGCGAGCGCACCTACAATGAGCAGTTCTTC.

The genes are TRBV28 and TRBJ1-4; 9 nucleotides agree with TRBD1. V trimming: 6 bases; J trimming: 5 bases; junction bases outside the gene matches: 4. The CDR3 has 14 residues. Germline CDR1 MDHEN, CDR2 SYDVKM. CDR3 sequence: CASRSGQGNEKLFF. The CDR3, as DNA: TGTGCCAGCAGATCGGGACAGGGAAATGAAAAACTGTTTTTT.